This T cell receptor beta chain was sequenced for a study of blood T cells in healthy people across ages. Study observations and caveats: Strong correlation linked observed beta diversity and percent naive T cells. Significant beta diversity loss was already apparent by age roughly 38, declining roughly linearly.

This clonotype was detected ten times or more. The target antigen is unknown. Using a J-beta primer mix together with a sample-barcoded 5' primer, a second PCR was run for roughly 6 to 12 cycles. Via MiXCR, TCRdb re-called the 5' RACE reads, giving one row per CDR3 protein. This sample has some 1.5 million distinct CDR3 sequences, with roughly 27% found just once. The CDR3 covers 14 residues. V lost 3 bases and J lost 5; bases outside the gene matches: 4. Material: blood. The chain combines TRBV12-3 or TRBV12-4 with TRBJ2-5, with 9 bases fitting TRBD1. The source of this sequence is a woman aged 25 to 45 in good health. DNA for the CDR3: TGTGCCAGCAGTTTCGGGACAGGGACGGAGACCCAGTACTTC. Translation: CASSFGTGTETQYF.